Listed below are T cell receptor beta chains from one sample, sequenced in a study of blood T cell repertoires in COVID-19. The table came from immunoSEQ multiplex PCR; TCRdb's copy has only in-frame clones and leaves some out. The sample carries about 270,000 clones, roughly 86% recorded once. The material sequenced was peripheral blood. The receptors originated from a man aged 40-55 years who had recovered from COVID-19. CDR3s include the opening cysteine and the closing phenylalanine or tryptophan. D genes are given only for firm matches. Where a row states a size, it is once, few, many or the class of an expanded clone; other rows omit it.

V,J,size,D,CDR3,DNA
TRBV6-6,TRBJ1-5,-,TRBD1,CASSYERTGNQPQHF,TGTGCCAGCAGTTACGAACGGACAGGGAATCAGCCCCAGCATTTT
TRBV9,TRBJ1-2,once,-,CASSIDSALYGYTF,TGTGCCAGCAGCATCGACAGTGCACTCTATGGCTACACCTTC
TRBV19,TRBJ2-3,once,-,CASSIEGRRTDTQYF,TGTGCCAGTAGTATCGAGGGCCGTCGCACAGATACGCAGTATTTT
TRBV20-1,TRBJ2-1,few,TRBD1,CSAGQVREQFF,TGCAGTGCTGGACAGGTTCGTGAGCAGTTCTTC
TRBV6-5,TRBJ1-5,-,-,CASGTSRGNQPQHF,TGTGCCAGCGGGACTTCGAGGGGCAATCAGCCCCAGCATTTT
TRBV6-1,TRBJ1-2,-,-,CASSESVSQGYTF,TGTGCCAGCAGTGAATCGGTTAGCCAAGGCTACACCTTC
TRBV14,TRBJ2-7,-,TRBD2,CASSHRLAGESLRFYEQYF,TGTGCCAGCAGCCATCGACTAGCGGGAGAAAGCCTAAGGTTCTACGAGCAGTACTTC
TRBV11-2,TRBJ1-2,-,TRBD1,CASSLDGQGPRGYTF,TGTGCCAGCAGCTTAGACGGACAGGGACCCCGGGGCTACACCTTC
TRBV6-5,TRBJ1-4,-,TRBD1,CASSYGTGSNEKLFF,TGTGCCAGCAGCTACGGGACAGGGTCTAATGAAAAACTGTTTTTT
TRBV12-3/TRBV12-4,TRBJ2-7,-,-,CASTPRGSSQQYF,TGTGCCAGCACCCCCCGGGGGAGTAGCCAGCAGTACTTC
TRBV18,TRBJ2-3,-,-,CASSHYRNRADTQYF,TGTGCCAGCTCACACTATCGTAACAGGGCGGATACGCAGTATTTT
TRBV28,TRBJ2-7,-,-,CAIATHFEQYF,TGTGCCATCGCGACTCATTTCGAGCAGTACTTC
TRBV5-6,TRBJ1-1,once,-,CASSFTGRDTEAFF,TGTGCCAGCAGCTTTACAGGGAGGGACACTGAAGCTTTCTTT
TRBV5-6,TRBJ2-7,-,-,CASSLPGSPYEQYF,TGTGCCAGCAGCTTACCGGGATCACCCTACGAGCAGTACTTC
TRBV29-1,TRBJ1-3,few,TRBD1,CSGRTGLLEDTIYF,TGCAGCGGTCGGACAGGGCTATTGGAGGACACCATATATTTT
TRBV14,TRBJ2-6,-,-,CASSTAVSGANVLTF,TGTGCCAGCAGCACGGCGGTATCTGGGGCCAACGTCCTGACTTTC
TRBV3-1/TRBV3-2,TRBJ1-2,-,-,CASSQEAGNYGYTF,TGTGCCAGCAGCCAAGAGGCAGGGAACTATGGCTACACCTTC
TRBV27,TRBJ2-3,-,-,CASSPSRGERRHTQYF,TGTGCCAGCAGCCCCTCCCGAGGTGAGAGACGACATACGCAGTATTTT